This T cell receptor beta chain was found in a study of OX40 agonist ivuxolimab in advanced cancers. About the research overall: Treatment of patients was with ivuxolimab, an agonistic anti-OX40 (CD134) antibody. A history of anti-PD-1, anti-PD-L1 or anti-CTLA-4 therapy was acceptable, and approximately 40% had some.

Points on this clone: Antigen: not known.

Notes on the study in general: Expanded clones were, on average, more numerous among CD8+ T cells than CD4+. The authors also found low normalized T-cell clonal expansion in some nonresponders.

Looked up from germline, CDR1 is SQVTM and CDR2 is ANQGSEA. The CDR3 runs to 14 residues. Trimming removed 3 bases from V and 0 bases from J, with 11 bases in between. Method: immunoSEQ multiplex PCR; TCRdb's copy keeps in-frame clones and lacks some. Of some 21,000 clones listed, roughly 91% were seen once; the top ten hold 50% to 65%. The sequence was collected from an adult with an advanced solid tumor such as melanoma, head and neck, liver or kidney cancer. The sequences come from CD4+ or CD8+ T cells sorted from blood, collected in a trial of the OX40 agonist ivuxolimab. This chain joins TRBV29-1 and TRBJ1-2, with D hard to call. The CDR3 coding sequence is TGCAGCGTTGAGGTTGGCCCAGCTAACTATGGCTACACCTTC. This translates into CSVEVGPANYGYTF.